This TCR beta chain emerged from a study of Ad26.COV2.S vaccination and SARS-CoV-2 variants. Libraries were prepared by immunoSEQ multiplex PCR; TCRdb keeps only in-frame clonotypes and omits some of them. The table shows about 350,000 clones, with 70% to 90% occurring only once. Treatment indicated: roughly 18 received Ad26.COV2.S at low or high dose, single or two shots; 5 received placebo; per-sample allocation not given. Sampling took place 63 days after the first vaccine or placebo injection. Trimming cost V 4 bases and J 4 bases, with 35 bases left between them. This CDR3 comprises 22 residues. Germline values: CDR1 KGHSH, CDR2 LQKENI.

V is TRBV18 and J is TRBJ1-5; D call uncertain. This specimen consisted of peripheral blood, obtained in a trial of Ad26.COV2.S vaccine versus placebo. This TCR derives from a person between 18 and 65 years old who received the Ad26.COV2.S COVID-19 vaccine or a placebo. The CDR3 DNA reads TGTGCCAGCTCACGTCATTGGATTAGAGCCGGTCCGGCAGTGACCGGGAATCAGCCCCAGCATTTT. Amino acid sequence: CASSRHWIRAGPAVTGNQPQHF.